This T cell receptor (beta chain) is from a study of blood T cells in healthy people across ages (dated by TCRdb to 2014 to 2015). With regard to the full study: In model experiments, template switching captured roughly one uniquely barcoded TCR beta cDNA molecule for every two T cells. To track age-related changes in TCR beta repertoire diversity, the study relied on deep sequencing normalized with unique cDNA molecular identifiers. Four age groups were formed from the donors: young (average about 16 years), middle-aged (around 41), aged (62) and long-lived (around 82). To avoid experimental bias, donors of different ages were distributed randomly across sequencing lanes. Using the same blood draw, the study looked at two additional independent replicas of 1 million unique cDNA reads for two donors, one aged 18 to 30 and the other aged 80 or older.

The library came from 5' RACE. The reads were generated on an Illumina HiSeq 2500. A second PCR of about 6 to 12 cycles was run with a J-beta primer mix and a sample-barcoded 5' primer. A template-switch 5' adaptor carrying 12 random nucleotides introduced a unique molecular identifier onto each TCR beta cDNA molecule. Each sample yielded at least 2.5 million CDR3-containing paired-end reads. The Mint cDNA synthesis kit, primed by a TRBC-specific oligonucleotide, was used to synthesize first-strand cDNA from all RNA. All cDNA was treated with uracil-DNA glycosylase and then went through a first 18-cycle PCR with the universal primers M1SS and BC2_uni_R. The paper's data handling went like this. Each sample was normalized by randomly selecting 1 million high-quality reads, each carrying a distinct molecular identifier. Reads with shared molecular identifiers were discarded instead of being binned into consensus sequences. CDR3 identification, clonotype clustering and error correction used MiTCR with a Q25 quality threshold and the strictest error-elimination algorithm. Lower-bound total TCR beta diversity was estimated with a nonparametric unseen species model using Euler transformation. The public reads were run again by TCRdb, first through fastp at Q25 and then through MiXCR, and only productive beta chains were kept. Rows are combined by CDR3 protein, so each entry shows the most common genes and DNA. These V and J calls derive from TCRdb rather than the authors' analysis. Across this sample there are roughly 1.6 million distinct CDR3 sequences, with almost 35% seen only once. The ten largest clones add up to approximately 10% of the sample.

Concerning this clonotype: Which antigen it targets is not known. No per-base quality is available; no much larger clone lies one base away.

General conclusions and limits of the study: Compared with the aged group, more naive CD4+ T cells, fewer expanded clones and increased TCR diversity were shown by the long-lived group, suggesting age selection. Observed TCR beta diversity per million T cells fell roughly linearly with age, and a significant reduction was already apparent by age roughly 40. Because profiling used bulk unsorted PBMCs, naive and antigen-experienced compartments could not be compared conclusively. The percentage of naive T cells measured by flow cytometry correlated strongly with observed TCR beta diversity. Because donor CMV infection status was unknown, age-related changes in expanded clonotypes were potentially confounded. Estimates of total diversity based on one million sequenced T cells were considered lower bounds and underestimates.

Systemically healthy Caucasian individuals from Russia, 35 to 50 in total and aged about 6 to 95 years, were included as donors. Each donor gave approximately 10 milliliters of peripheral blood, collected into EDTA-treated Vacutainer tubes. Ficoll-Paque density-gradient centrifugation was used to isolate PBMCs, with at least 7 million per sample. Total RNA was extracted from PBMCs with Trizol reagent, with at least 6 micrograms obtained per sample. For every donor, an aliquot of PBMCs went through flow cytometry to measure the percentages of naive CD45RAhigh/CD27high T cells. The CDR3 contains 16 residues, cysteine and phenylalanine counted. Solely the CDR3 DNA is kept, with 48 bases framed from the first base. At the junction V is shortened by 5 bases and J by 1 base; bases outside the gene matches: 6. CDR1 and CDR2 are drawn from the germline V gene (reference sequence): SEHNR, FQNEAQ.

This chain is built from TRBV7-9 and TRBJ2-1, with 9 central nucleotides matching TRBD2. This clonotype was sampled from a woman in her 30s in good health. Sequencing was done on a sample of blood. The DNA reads TGTGCCAGCAGCCATAGCGGGAGAGGTTCCTACAATGAGCAGTTCTTC. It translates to CASSHSGRGSYNEQFF.